This T cell receptor beta chain was sequenced in a study of cytomegalovirus exposure and HLA in healthy donors. Findings and limits, study-wide: In the roughly 110 validation repertoires, 85% to 95% of cluster scores exceeded 0, per a later analysis. In vitro, three CMV-associated chains proved specific for CMV antigens.

TCRdb keeps only in-frame clones here, not all; method: immunoSEQ multiplex PCR. The table shows more than 60,000 clones, with 96% occurring only once. The CDR3 has 14 residues. V was shortened by 4 bases and J by 8 bases, with 15 bases between the two germline ends. Germline lookup yields CDR1 KGHSH and CDR2 LQKENI. As for this clone: As yet, its antigen is unknown.

The receptor comes from a woman aged 18-29 years in good health and CMV-seropositive. The chain couples TRBV18 to TRBJ2-1, with a tentative D call TRBD2 (6 bases). The sample taken for sequencing was PBMCs. In DNA form, the CDR3 reads TGTGCCAGCTCACGGGGTAATTCGGGAGATGAGCAGTTCTTC. The encoded protein is CASSRGNSGDEQFF.